This TCR beta chain derives from a study of T cells in Graves' hyperthyroidism and ophthalmopathy. This clonotype was seen ten or more times. Clinical symptoms, serum thyroxine, TRAb, thyroid ultrasound and orbital computed tomography informed diagnoses. It was RNA transcripts that yielded the amplified TCR beta CDR3 regions. A set of HTBI primers served as the primers for a first-round RT-PCR of the TCR CDR3. TCRdb reprocessed the multiplex PCR reads via MiXCR and lists one record per CDR3 protein. The repertoire holds 640,000 or so distinct CDR3 sequences, 13% to 15% seen once, with roughly 7.1% in the top ten. This sequence was found in a woman younger than 30 with Graves' ophthalmopathy. Sequenced material: blood.

The DNA of the CDR3 is TGCAGTGCTAGTGACAGGGATCAGCCCCAGCATTTT. Amino acid sequence: CSASDRDQPQHF. The rearrangement uses TRBV20-1 and TRBJ1-5; 7 positions agree with TRBD1. From germline, CDR1 is DFQATT and CDR2 SNEGSKA (reference sequence). This CDR3 contains 12 residues. The junction had 1 base not matched to a gene; V was cut back by 3 bases and J by 5 bases.